This T cell receptor (beta chain) was recorded in a study of shared clonotypes between healthy human individuals. Sequencing was performed with immunoSEQ multiplex PCR; in TCRdb, only in-frame clones are kept and a portion is missing. The sample shows some 2,000,000 clones, 95% of them seen only once. This CDR3 is built from 13 residues. Germline CDR1 is GTSNPN and CDR2 is SVGIG (reference sequence). After removal of 2 bases from V and 6 bases from J, the junction contained 6 bases not matched to a gene. A note on this clone: Its specificity is unknown.

Notes on the study in general: Non-shared clonotypes showed lower generation probabilities than clonotypes common to all four donors.

Sequencing was performed on naive CD4+ T cells sorted from blood. Subset given: CD45RA+ positively selected. V usage is TRBV30 and J usage is TRBJ1-1; 7 nucleotides match TRBD1. The clonotype comes from a man younger than 35 in good health. The CDR3 nucleotides are TGTGCCTGGAGTACGAGGGGGCTGGCTGAAGCTTTCTTT. Translating it yields CAWSTRGLAEAFF.